This is a list of T cell receptor beta chains from one sample in a study of T cell repertoires in cytomegalovirus infection. Using its own MiXCR run on the reads, TCRdb lists one record per CDR3 protein. The sample has some 700,000 distinct CDR3 sequences, roughly 30% seen once. Antigens of these TCRs are unknown. The specimen was cultured PBMCs, collected from culture after CMV antigen stimulation. The receptors shown here come from a human donor in good health (CMV status not recorded). Some clones in this sample may be carry-over from other donors' samples. Each CDR3 is given with its conserved first and last residue. Each record gives: CDR3 protein, CDR3 DNA, J gene, D gene, V gene, clone size. The D gene is left open where the match is weak. Rows give clone size only sometimes, using once, few, many, or a class for an expanded clone.

cdr3_aa: CASSRGPASTDTQYF; cdr3_nt: TGTGCCAGCAGCCGCGGACCAGCTAGCACAGATACGCAGTATTTT; j_call: TRBJ2-3; d_call: .; v_call: TRBV25-1; clone_size: few
cdr3_aa: CASSQSRGNSPLHF; cdr3_nt: TGTGCCAGCAGCCAGAGTAGGGGCAATTCACCCCTCCACTTT; j_call: TRBJ1-6; d_call: .; v_call: TRBV7-2; clone_size: .
cdr3_aa: CAWSGGTKGADTQYF; cdr3_nt: TGTGCCTGGAGTGGAGGGACAAAAGGGGCAGATACGCAGTATTTT; j_call: TRBJ2-3; d_call: .; v_call: TRBV30; clone_size: few
cdr3_aa: CASSSRVYPEETDTQYF; cdr3_nt: TGTGCCAGCAGTTCCCGGGTCTATCCTGAGGAAACAGATACGCAGTATTTT; j_call: TRBJ2-3; d_call: .; v_call: TRBV6-5; clone_size: .
cdr3_aa: CSASLTGLAGETQYF; cdr3_nt: TGCAGTGCTAGCCTCACCGGACTAGCGGGTGAGACCCAGTACTTC; j_call: TRBJ2-5; d_call: TRBD2; v_call: TRBV20-1; clone_size: .
cdr3_aa: CASSPTDRQINQPQHF; cdr3_nt: TGTGCCAGCAGCCCGACGGACCGCCAAATCAATCAGCCCCAGCATTTT; j_call: TRBJ1-5; d_call: .; v_call: TRBV7-8; clone_size: .
cdr3_aa: CASSSSRDIQYF; cdr3_nt: TGTGCCAGCAGCTCGTCGAGGGACATTCAGTACTTC; j_call: TRBJ2-4; d_call: .; v_call: TRBV6-5; clone_size: .
cdr3_aa: CASRYYGLAGETGELFF; cdr3_nt: TGTGCCAGCAGATATTATGGACTAGCGGGGGAGACCGGGGAGCTGTTTTTT; j_call: TRBJ2-2; d_call: TRBD2; v_call: TRBV12-3/TRBV12-4; clone_size: few
cdr3_aa: CASSIWGRDEAFF; cdr3_nt: TGTGCCAGCAGTATCTGGGGCAGGGATGAAGCTTTCTTT; j_call: TRBJ1-1; d_call: .; v_call: TRBV12-3/TRBV12-4; clone_size: many
cdr3_aa: CASSIRTGLYEQYF; cdr3_nt: TGTGCCAGTAGTATAAGGACAGGTTTGTACGAGCAGTACTTC; j_call: TRBJ2-7; d_call: TRBD1; v_call: TRBV19; clone_size: few
cdr3_aa: CASSQEVSSDTQYF; cdr3_nt: TGCGCCAGCAGCCAAGAGGTGAGCTCGGATACGCAGTATTTT; j_call: TRBJ2-3; d_call: .; v_call: TRBV4-1; clone_size: .
cdr3_aa: CASSQGATGTGKKGRGSNYGYTF; cdr3_nt: TGCGCCAGCAGCCAAGGGGCAACAGGGACAGGGAAAAAAGGGAGGGGTTCTAACTATGGCTACACCTTC; j_call: TRBJ1-2; d_call: TRBD1; v_call: TRBV4-1; clone_size: .
cdr3_aa: CASSLVAQKYTEAFF; cdr3_nt: TGTGCCAGCAGCTTAGTGGCGCAGAAATACACTGAAGCTTTCTTT; j_call: TRBJ1-1; d_call: .; v_call: TRBV11-2; clone_size: few
cdr3_aa: CASSRTGGVNEQYF; cdr3_nt: TGTGCCAGCAGTCGGACAGGGGGCGTGAACGAGCAGTACTTC; j_call: TRBJ2-7; d_call: TRBD1; v_call: TRBV7-2; clone_size: .
cdr3_aa: CASSPLPILGSNTEAFF; cdr3_nt: TGTGCCAGCTCCCCCCTACCTATACTTGGGAGTAACACTGAAGCTTTCTTT; j_call: TRBJ1-1; d_call: .; v_call: TRBV7-8; clone_size: few
cdr3_aa: CASSQISRLTKGFQNSPLHF; cdr3_nt: TGTGCCAGCAGTCAAATATCGAGGTTAACTAAGGGGTTCCAAAATTCACCCCTCCACTTT; j_call: TRBJ1-6; d_call: .; v_call: TRBV6-6; clone_size: few
cdr3_aa: CASYQGGMNTGELFF; cdr3_nt: TGTGCCAGCTATCAGGGGGGCATGAACACCGGGGAGCTGTTTTTT; j_call: TRBJ2-2; d_call: .; v_call: TRBV4-1; clone_size: .
cdr3_aa: CASSLRGWDNSPLHF; cdr3_nt: TGTGCCAGCAGCTTAAGGGGTTGGGATAATTCACCCCTCCACTTT; j_call: TRBJ1-6; d_call: .; v_call: TRBV7-9; clone_size: few
cdr3_aa: CATTPPHESSYNEQFF; cdr3_nt: TGTGCCACCACTCCACCCCACGAGAGCTCCTACAATGAGCAGTTCTTC; j_call: TRBJ2-1; d_call: .; v_call: TRBV24-1; clone_size: few
cdr3_aa: CASGLVGELFF; cdr3_nt: TGTGCCAGTGGGCTGGTCGGGGAGCTGTTTTTT; j_call: TRBJ2-2; d_call: .; v_call: TRBV12-3/TRBV12-4; clone_size: few
cdr3_aa: CASSLQGTETQYF; cdr3_nt: TGCGCCAGCAGCCTTCAGGGTACAGAGACCCAGTACTTC; j_call: TRBJ2-5; d_call: .; v_call: TRBV4-3; clone_size: few
cdr3_aa: CASSHIGGSNQPQHF; cdr3_nt: TGTGCCAGCAGCCACATAGGGGGTAGCAATCAGCCCCAGCATTTT; j_call: TRBJ1-5; d_call: .; v_call: TRBV4-1; clone_size: few
cdr3_aa: CASRPRDGDSEAFF; cdr3_nt: TGTGCCAGCCGCCCCCGGGACGGAGATAGTGAAGCTTTCTTT; j_call: TRBJ1-1; d_call: .; v_call: TRBV19; clone_size: once
cdr3_aa: CASISFPPPGAHAKNIQYF; cdr3_nt: TGTGCCAGCATCTCATTCCCCCCCCCGGGGGCTCATGCCAAAAACATTCAGTACTTC; j_call: TRBJ2-4; d_call: .; v_call: TRBV12-3/TRBV12-4; clone_size: .
cdr3_aa: CASSDSRDWYF; cdr3_nt: TGTGCCAGCAGCGACTCGCGGGATTGGTACTTC; j_call: TRBJ2-7; d_call: .; v_call: TRBV7-6; clone_size: .
cdr3_aa: CATSDSRDAYEQYF; cdr3_nt: TGTGCCACCAGTGATTCTCGGGACGCCTACGAGCAGTACTTC; j_call: TRBJ2-7; d_call: .; v_call: TRBV24-1; clone_size: .
cdr3_aa: CASSLVKGTEAFF; cdr3_nt: TGTGCCAGCAGCTTAGTTAAGGGCACTGAAGCTTTCTTT; j_call: TRBJ1-1; d_call: .; v_call: TRBV7-2; clone_size: many
cdr3_aa: CASSPRGQGEYEQYF; cdr3_nt: TGCGCCAGCAGTCCCCGCGGCCAGGGGGAATACGAGCAGTACTTC; j_call: TRBJ2-7; d_call: TRBD1; v_call: TRBV23-1; clone_size: .
cdr3_aa: CASSEALRGVGRTQYF; cdr3_nt: TGTGCCAGCAGTGAAGCGCTGAGGGGGGTAGGGAGAACGCAGTATTTT; j_call: TRBJ2-3; d_call: .; v_call: TRBV6-1; clone_size: many
cdr3_aa: CASSFGQDSGNTIYF; cdr3_nt: TGTGCCAGCAGCTTTGGGCAGGATTCTGGAAACACCATATATTTT; j_call: TRBJ1-3; d_call: .; v_call: TRBV11-2; clone_size: few
cdr3_aa: CASSLRGEAPLHF; cdr3_nt: TGCGCCAGCAGCTTGAGGGGGGAAGCACCCCTCCACTTT; j_call: TRBJ1-6; d_call: .; v_call: TRBV5-1; clone_size: .
cdr3_aa: CASSLEMGTDQPQHF; cdr3_nt: TGTGCCAGCAGCTTAGAAATGGGGACGGATCAGCCCCAGCATTTT; j_call: TRBJ1-5; d_call: .; v_call: TRBV7-2; clone_size: many
cdr3_aa: CASSPFSRYGYTF; cdr3_nt: TGTGCCAGCAGCCCGTTTTCGCGTTATGGCTACACCTTC; j_call: TRBJ1-2; d_call: .; v_call: TRBV7-2; clone_size: .
cdr3_aa: CASSPWTGAPHNEQFF; cdr3_nt: TGTGCCAGCAGTCCCTGGACAGGGGCCCCCCATAATGAGCAGTTCTTC; j_call: TRBJ2-1; d_call: TRBD1; v_call: TRBV6-6; clone_size: .
cdr3_aa: CASSQPLGDRHYGYTF; cdr3_nt: TGCGCCAGCAGCCAACCCCTCGGGGACAGGCACTATGGCTACACCTTC; j_call: TRBJ1-2; d_call: TRBD1; v_call: TRBV4-1; clone_size: .
cdr3_aa: CATSRESRQPQHF; cdr3_nt: TGTGCCACCAGCAGAGAATCCCGTCAGCCCCAGCATTTT; j_call: TRBJ1-5; d_call: .; v_call: TRBV15; clone_size: few